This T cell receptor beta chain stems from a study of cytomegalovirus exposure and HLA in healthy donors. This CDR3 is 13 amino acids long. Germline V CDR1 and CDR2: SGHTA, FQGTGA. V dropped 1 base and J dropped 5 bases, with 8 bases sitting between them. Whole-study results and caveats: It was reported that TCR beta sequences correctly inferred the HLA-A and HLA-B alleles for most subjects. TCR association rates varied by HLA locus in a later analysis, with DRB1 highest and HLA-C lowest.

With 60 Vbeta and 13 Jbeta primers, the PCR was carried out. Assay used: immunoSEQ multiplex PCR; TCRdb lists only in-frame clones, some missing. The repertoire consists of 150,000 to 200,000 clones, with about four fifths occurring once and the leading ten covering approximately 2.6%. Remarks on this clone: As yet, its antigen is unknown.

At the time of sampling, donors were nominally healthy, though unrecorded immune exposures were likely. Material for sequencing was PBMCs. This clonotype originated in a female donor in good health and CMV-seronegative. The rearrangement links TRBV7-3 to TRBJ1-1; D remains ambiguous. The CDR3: CASSLREETEAFF. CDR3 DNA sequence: TGTGCCAGCAGCTTAAGGGAGGAAACTGAAGCTTTCTTT.